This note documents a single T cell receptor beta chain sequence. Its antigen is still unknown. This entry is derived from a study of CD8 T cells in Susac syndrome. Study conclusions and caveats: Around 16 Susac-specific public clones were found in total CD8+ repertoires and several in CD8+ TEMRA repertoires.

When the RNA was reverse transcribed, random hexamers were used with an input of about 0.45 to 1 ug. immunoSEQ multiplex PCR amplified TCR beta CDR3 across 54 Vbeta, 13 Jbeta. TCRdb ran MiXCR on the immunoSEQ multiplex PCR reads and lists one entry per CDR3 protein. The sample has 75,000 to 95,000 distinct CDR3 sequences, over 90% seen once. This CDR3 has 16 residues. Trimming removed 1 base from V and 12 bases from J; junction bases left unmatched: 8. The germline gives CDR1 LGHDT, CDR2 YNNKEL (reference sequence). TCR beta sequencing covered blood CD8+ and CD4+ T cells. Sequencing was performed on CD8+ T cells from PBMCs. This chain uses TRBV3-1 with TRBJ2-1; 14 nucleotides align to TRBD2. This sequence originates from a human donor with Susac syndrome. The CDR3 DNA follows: TGTGCCAGCAGCCAAGCGACTAGCGGGAGGGCCAGGGCGCAGTTCTTC. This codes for CASSQATSGRARAQFF.